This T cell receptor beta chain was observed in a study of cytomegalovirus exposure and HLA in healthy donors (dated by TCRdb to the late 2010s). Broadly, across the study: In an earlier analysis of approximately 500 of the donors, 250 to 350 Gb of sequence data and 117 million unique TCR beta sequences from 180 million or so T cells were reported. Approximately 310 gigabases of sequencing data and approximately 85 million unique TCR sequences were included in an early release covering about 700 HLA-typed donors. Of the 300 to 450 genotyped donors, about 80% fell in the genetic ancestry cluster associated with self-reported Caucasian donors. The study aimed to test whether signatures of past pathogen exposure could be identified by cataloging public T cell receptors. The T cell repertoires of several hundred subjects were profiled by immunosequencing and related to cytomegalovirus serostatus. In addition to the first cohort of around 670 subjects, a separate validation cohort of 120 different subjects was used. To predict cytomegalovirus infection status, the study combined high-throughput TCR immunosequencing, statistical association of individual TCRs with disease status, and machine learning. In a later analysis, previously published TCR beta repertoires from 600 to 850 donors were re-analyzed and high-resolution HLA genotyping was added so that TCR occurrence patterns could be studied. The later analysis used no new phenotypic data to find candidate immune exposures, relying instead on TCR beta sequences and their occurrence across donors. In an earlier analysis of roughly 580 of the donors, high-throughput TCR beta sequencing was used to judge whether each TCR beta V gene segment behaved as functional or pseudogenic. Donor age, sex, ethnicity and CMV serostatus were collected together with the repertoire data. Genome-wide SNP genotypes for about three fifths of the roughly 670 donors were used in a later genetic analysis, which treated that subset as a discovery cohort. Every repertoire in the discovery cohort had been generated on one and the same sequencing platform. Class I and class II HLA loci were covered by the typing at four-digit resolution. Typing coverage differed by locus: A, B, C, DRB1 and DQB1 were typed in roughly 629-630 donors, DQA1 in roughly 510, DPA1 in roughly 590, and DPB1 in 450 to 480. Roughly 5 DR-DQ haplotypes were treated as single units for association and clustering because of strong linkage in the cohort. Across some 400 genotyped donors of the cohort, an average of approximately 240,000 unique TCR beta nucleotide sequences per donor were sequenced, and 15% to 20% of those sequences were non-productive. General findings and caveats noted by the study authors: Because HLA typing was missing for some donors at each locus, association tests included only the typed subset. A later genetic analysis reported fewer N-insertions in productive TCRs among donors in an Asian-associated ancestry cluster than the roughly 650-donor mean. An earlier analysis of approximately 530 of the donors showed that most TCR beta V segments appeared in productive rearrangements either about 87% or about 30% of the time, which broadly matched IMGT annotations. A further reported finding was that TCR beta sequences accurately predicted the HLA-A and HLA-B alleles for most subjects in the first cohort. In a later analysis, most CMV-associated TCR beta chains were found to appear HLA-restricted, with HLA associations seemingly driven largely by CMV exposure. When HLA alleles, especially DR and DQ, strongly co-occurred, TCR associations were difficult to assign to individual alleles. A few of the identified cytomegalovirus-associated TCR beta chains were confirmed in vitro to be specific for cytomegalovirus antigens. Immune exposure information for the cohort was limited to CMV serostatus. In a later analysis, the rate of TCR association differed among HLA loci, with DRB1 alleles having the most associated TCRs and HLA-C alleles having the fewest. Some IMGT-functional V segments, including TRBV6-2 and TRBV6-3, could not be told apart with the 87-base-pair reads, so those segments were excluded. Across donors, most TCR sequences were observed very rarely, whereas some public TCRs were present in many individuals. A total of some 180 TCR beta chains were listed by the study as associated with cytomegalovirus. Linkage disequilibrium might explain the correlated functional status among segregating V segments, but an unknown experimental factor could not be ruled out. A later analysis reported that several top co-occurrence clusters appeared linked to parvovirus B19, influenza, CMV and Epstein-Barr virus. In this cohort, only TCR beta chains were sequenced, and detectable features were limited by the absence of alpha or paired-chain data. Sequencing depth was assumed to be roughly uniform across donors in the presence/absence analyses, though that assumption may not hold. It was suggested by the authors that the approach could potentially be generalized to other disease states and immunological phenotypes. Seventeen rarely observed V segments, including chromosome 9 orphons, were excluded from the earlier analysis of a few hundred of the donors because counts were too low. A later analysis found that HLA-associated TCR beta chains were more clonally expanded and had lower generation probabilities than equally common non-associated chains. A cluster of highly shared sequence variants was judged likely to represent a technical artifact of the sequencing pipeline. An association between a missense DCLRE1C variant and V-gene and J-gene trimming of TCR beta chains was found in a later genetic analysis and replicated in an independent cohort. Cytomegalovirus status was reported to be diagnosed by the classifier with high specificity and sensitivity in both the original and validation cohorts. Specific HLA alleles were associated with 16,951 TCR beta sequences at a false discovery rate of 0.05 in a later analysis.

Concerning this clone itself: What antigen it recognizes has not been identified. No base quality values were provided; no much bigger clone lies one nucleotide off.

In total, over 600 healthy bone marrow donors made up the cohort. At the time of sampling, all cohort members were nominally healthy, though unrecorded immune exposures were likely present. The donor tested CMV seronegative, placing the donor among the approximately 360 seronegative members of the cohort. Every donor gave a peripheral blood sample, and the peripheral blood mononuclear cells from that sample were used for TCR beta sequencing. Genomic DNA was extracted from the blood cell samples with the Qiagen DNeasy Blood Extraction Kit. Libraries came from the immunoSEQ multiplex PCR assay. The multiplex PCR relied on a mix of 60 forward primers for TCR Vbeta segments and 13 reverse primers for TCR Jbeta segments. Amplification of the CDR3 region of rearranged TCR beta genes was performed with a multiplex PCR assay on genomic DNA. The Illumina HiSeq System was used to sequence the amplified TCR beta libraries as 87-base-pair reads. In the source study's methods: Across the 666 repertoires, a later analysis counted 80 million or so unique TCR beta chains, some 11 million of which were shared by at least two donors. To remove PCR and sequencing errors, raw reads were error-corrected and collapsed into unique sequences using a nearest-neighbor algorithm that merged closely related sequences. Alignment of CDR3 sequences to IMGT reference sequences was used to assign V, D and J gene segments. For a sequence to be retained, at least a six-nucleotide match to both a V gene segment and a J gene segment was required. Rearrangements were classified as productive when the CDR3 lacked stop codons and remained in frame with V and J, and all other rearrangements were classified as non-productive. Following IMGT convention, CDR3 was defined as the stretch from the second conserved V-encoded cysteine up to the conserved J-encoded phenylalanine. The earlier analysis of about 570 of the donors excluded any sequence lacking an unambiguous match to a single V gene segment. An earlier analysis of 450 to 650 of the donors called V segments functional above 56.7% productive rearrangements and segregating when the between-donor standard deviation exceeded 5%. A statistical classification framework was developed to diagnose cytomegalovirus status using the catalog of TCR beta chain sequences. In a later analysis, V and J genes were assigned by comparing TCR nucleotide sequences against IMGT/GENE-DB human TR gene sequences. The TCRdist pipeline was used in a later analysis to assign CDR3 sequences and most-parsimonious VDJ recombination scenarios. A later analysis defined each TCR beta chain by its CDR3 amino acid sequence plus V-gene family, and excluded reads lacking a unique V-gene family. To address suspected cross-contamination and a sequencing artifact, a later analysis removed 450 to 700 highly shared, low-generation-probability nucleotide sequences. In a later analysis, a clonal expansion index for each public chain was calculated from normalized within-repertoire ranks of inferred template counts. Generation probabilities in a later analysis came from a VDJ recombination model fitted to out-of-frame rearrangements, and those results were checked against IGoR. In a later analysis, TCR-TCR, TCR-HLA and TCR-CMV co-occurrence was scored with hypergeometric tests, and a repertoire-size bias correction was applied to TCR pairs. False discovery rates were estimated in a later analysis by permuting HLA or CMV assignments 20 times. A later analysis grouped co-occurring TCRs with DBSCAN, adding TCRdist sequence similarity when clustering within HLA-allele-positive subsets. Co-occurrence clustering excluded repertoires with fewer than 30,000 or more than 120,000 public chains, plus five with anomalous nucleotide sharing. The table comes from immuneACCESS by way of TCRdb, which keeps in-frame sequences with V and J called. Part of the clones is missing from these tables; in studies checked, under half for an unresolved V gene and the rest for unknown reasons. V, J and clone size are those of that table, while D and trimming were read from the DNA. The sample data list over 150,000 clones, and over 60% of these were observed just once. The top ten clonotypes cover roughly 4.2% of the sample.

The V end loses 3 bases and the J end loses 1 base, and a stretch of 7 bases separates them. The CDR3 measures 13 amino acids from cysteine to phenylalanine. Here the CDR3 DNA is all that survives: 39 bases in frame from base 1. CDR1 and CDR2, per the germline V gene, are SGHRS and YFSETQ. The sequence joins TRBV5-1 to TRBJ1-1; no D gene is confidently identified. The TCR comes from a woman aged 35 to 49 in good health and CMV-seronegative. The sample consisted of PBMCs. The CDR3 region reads CASSSLGNTEAFF. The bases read TGCGCCAGCAGCTCCCTAGGGAACACTGAAGCTTTCTTT. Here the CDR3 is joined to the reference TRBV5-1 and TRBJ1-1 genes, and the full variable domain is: KAGVTQTPRYLIKTRGQQVTLSCSPISGHRSVSWYQQTPGQGLQFLFEYFSETQRNKGNFPGRFSGRQFSNSRSEMNVSTLELGDSALYLCASSSLGNTEAFFGQGTRLTVV.